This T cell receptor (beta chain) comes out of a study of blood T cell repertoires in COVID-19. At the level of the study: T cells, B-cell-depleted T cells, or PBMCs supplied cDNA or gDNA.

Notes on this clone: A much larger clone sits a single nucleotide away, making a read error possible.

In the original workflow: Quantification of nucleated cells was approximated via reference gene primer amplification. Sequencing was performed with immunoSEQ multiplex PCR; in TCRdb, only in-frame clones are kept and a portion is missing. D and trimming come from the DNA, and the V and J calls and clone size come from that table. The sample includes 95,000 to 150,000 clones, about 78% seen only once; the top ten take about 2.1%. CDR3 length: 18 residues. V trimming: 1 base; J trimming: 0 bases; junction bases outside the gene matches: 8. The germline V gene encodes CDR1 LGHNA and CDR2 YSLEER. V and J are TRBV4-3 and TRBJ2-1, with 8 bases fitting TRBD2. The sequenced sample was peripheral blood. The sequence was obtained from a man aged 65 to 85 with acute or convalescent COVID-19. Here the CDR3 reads CASSQVASGSRSYNEQFF. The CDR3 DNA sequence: TGCGCCAGCAGCCAAGTCGCTAGCGGGTCCCGCTCCTACAATGAGCAGTTCTTC.